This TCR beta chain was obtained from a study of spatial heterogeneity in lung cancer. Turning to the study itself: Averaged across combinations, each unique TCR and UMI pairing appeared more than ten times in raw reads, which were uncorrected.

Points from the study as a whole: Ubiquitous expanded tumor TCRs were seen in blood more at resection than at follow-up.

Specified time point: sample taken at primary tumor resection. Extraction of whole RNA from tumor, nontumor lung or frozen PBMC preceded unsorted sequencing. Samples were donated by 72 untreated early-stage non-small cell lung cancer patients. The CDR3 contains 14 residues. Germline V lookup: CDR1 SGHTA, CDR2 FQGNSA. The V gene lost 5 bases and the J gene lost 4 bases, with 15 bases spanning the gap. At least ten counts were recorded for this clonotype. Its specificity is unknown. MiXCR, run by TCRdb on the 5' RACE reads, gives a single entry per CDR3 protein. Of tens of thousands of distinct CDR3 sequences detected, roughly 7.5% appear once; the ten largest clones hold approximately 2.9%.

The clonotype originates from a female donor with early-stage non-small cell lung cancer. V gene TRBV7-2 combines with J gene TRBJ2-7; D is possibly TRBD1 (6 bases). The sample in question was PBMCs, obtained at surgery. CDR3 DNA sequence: TGTGCCAGCAGCGCCACAGGGACCTCGTACGAGCAGTACTTC. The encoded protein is CASSATGTSYEQYF.